This T cell receptor beta chain is drawn from a study of shared clonotypes between healthy human individuals. Background on the study: A couple of female and three male donors aged 18 to 49 were enrolled. Study outcomes and limitations: Roughly 4.6% of naive CD4 clonotypes were common to a handful of donors.

With regard to this clone: Its antigen is not identified.

Measured with immunoSEQ multiplex PCR; TCRdb has only the in-frame clones, and not every one. The table has over 700,000 clones, around 77% seen once. The germline V gene encodes CDR1 SGHTA and CDR2 FQGNSA. The CDR3 contains 15 residues. Trimming removed 1 base from V and 4 bases from J, with 11 bases in between. CD45RA+ naive and CD45RA-negative memory subsets were separated from CD4+ cells. Sequenced material: memory CD4+ T cells sorted from blood. Subset described: CD45RA-negative fraction. This clonotype was sampled from a woman younger than 45 in good health. J is TRBJ1-5 and V is TRBV7-2, with D tentatively TRBD1 (6 bases). CDR3 DNA sequence: TGTGCCAGCAGCTTAGTGGGGGCCGTAAATCAGCCCCAGCATTTT. Its translation: CASSLVGAVNQPQHF.